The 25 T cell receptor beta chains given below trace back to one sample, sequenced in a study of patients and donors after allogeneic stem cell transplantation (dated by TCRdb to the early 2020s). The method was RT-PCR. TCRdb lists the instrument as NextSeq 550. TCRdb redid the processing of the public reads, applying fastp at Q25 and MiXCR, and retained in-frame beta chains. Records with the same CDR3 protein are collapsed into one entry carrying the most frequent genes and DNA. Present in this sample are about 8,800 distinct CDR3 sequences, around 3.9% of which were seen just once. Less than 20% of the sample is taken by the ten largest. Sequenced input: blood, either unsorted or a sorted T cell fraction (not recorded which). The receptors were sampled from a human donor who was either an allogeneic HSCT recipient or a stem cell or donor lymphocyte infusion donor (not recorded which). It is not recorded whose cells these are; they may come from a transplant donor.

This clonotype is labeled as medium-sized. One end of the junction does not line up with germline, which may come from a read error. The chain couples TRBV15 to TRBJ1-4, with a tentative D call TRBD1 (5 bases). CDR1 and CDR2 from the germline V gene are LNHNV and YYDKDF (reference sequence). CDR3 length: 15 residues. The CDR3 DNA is TGTGCCACCAGCGGCCGGACACTAACTGATGAAAAACTGTTTTTT. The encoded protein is CATSGRTLTDEKLFF.

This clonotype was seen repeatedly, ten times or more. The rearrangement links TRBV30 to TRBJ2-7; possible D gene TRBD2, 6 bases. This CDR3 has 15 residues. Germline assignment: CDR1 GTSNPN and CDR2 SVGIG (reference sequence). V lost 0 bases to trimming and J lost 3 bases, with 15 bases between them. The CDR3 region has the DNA TGTGCCTGGAGTGTACTAGCCAGTGACCTCTACGAGCAGTACTTC. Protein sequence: CAWSVLASDLYEQYF.

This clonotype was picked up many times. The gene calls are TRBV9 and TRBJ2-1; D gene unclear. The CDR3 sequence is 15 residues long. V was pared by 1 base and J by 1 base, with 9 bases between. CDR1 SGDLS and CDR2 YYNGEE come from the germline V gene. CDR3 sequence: CASSVLAISYNEQFF. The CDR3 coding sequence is TGTGCCAGCAGCGTACTGGCTATTTCCTACAATGAGCAGTTCTTC.

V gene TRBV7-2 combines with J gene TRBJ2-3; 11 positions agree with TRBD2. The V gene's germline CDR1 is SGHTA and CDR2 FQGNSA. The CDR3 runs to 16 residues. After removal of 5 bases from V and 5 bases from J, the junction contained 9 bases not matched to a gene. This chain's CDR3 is CASSPGNSGRGDTQYF. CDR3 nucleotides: TGTGCCAGCAGCCCTGGTAATAGCGGGAGGGGAGATACGCAGTATTTT. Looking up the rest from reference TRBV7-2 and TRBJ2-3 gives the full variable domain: GAGVSQSPSNKVTEKGKDVELRCDPISGHTALYWYRQSLGQGLEFLIYFQGNSAPDKSGLPSDRFSAERTGGSVSTLTIQRTQQEDSAVYLCASSPGNSGRGDTQYFGPGTRLTVL.

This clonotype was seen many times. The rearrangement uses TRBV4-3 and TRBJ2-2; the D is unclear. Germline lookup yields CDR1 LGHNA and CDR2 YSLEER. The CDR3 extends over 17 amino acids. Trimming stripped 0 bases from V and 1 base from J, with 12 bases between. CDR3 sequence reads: CASSQDRGVGNTGELFF. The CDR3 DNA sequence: TGCGCCAGCAGCCAAGATAGAGGAGTGGGGAACACCGGGGAGCTGTTTTTT.

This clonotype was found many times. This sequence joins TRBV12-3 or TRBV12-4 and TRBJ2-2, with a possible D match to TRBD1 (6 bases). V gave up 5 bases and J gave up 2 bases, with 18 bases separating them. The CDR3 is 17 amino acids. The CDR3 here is CASSTGRRDINTGELFF. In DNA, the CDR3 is TGTGCCAGCAGTACGGGGCGACGGGACATCAACACCGGGGAGCTGTTTTTT.

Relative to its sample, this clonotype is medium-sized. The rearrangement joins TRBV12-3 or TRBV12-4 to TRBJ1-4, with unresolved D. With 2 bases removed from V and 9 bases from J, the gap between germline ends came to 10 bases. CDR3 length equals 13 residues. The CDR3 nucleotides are TGTGCCAGCAGTTTAAGAGGTGGGCAAAAACTGTTTTTT. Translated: CASSLRGGQKLFF.

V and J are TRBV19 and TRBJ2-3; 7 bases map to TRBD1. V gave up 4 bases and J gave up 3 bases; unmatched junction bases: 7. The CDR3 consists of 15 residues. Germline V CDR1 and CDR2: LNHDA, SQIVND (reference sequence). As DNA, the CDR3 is TGTGCCAGTAGTACCGACAGGGCTCGTACAGATACGCAGTATTTT. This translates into CASSTDRARTDTQYF.

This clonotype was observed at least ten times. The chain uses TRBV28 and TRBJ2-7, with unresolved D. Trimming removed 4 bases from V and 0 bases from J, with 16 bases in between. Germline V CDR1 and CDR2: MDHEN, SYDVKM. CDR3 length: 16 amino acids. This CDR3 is CASSSPGWVLSYEQYF. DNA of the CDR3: TGTGCCAGCAGTTCCCCCGGTTGGGTCCTCTCCTACGAGCAGTACTTC.

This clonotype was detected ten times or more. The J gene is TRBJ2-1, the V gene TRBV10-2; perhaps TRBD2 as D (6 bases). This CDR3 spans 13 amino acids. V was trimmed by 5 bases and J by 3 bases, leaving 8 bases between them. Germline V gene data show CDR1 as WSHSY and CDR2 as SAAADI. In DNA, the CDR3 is TGCGCCAGCAGTTGGACTAACTACAATGAGCAGTTCTTC. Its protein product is CASSWTNYNEQFF.

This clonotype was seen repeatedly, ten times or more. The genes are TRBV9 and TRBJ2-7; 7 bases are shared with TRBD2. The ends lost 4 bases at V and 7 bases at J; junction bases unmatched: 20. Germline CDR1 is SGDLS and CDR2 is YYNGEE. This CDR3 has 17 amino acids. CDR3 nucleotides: TGTGCCAGCAGCATCTCCCCCTCTAGCGGTGGAGTGGGAGAGCAGTACTTC. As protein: CASSISPSSGGVGEQYF.

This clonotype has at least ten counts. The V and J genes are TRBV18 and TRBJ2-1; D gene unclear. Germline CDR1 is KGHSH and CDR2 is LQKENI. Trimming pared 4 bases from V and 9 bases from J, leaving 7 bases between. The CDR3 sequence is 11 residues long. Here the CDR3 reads CASSRRSEQFF. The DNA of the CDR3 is TGTGCCAGCTCACGCCGTAGTGAGCAGTTCTTC. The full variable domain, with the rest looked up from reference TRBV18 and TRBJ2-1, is NAGVMQNPRHLVRRRGQEARLRCSPMKGHSHVYWYRQLPEEGLKFMVYLQKENIIDESGMPKERFSAEFPKEGPSILRIQQVVRGDSAAYFCASSRRSEQFFGPGTRLTVL.

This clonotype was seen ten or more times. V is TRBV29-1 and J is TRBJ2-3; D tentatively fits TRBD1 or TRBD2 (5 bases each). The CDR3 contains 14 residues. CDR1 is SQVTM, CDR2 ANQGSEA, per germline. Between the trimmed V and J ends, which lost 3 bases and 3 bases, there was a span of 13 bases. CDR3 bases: TGCAGCGTTGACGGGACCCAGCGAACAGATACGCAGTATTTT. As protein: CSVDGTQRTDTQYF.

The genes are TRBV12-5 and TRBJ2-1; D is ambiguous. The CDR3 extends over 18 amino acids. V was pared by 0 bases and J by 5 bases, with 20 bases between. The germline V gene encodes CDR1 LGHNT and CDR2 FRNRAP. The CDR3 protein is CASGLVPDGMTTHNEQFF. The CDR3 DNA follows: TGTGCTAGTGGTTTGGTACCGGACGGCATGACGACACACAATGAGCAGTTCTTC. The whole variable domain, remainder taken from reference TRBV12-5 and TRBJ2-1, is DARVTQTPRHKVTEMGQEVTMRCQPILGHNTVFWYRQTMMQGLELLAYFRNRAPLDDSGMPKDRFSAEMPDATLATLKIQPSEPRDSAVYFCASGLVPDGMTTHNEQFFGPGTRLTVL.

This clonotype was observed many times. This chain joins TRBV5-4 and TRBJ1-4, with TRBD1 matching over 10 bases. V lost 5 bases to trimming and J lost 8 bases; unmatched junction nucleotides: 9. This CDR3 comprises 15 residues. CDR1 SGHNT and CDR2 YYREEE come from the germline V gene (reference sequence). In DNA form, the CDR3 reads TGTGCCAGCAGTTTACCGGGACAGGGGTCGGAAAAACTGTTTTTT. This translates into CASSLPGQGSEKLFF.

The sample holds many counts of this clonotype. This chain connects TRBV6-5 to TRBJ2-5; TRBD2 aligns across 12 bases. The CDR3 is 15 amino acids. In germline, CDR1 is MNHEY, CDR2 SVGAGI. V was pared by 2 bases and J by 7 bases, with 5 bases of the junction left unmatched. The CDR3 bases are TGTGCCAGCAGTTACCTAGCGGGAGGGCTAGGGACCCAGTACTTC. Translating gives CASSYLAGGLGTQYF.

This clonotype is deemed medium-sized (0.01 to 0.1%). The CDR3 spells CASSQGRGAPTGELFF. The CDR3 region has the DNA TGCGCCAGCAGCCAAGGAAGAGGGGCGCCCACCGGGGAGCTGTTTTTT. This chain links TRBV4-3 with TRBJ2-2; D may match TRBD1 or TRBD2 (5 bases each). Germline V gene data show CDR1 as LGHNA and CDR2 as YSLEER. The CDR3 loop spans 16 amino acids. V was pared by 1 base and J by 4 bases, with 13 bases between.

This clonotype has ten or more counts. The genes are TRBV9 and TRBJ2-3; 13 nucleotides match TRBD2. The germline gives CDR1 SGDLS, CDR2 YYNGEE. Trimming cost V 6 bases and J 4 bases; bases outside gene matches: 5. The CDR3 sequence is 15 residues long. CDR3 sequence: CASTRTSGRSDTQYF. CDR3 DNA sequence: TGTGCCAGCACCCGGACTAGCGGGAGATCAGATACGCAGTATTTT.

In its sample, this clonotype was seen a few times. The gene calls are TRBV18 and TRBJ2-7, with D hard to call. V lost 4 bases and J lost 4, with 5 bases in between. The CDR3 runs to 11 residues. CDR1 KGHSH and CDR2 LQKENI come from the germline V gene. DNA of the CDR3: TGTGCCAGCTCACAGGAGTACGAGCAGTACTTC. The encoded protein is CASSQEYEQYF.

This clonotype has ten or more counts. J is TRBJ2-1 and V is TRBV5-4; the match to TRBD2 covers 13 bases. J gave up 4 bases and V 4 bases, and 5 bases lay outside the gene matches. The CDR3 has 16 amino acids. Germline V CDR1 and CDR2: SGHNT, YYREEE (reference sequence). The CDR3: CASSPGTSGTYNEQFF. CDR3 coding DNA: TGTGCCAGCAGCCCGGGGACTAGCGGGACATACAATGAGCAGTTCTTC.

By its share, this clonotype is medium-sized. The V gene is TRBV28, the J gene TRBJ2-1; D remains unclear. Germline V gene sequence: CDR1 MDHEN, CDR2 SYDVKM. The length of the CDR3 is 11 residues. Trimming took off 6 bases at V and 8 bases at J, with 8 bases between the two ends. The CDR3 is CASSQFHEQFF. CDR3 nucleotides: TGTGCCAGCAGCCAATTCCATGAGCAGTTCTTC.

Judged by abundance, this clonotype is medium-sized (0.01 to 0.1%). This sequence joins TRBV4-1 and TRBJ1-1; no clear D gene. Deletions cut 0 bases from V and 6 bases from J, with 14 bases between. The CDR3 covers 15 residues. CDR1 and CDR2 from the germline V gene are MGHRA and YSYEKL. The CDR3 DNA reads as TGCGCCAGCAGCCAAGATCGCGGGGTACCATCTGAAGCTTTCTTT. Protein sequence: CASSQDRGVPSEAFF.

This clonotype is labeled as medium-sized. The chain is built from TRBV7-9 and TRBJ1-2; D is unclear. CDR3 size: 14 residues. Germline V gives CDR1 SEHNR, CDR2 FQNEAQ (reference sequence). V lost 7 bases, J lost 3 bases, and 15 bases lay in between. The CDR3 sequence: CASTSSQADYGYTF. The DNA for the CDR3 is TGTGCCAGCACCTCCTCTCAGGCAGACTATGGCTACACCTTC.

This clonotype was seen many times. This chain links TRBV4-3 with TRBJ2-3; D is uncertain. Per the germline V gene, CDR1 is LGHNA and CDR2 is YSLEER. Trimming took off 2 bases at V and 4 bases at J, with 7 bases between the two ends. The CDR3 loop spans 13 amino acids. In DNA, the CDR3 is TGCGCCAGCAGCCAATACCCACCAGATACGCAGTATTTT. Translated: CASSQYPPDTQYF.

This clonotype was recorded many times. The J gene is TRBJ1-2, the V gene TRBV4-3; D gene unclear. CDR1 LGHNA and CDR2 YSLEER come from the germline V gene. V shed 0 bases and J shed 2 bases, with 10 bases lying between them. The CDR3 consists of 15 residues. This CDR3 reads CASSQESAWNYGYTF. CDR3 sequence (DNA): TGCGCCAGCAGCCAAGAAAGTGCCTGGAACTATGGCTACACCTTC.